The source of this TCR beta chain is a study of T-cell reconstitution after alpha-beta-depleted transplantation in children. Unique molecular identifiers were incorporated during preparation of the TCRbeta library. TCRdb passed the PCR reads through MiXCR, listing each CDR3 protein once. The table includes hundreds of thousands of distinct CDR3 sequences, 13% detected once. About this clonotype itself: Its antigen remains unidentified.

Broader study findings: Newly produced T cells mostly accounted for T-cell counts and diversity one year post-transplant. From surviving recipient T cells and thymic progenitors came the high day-60 TCRbeta diversity observed in some patients. Where alpha-beta T cells came from about two months after transplant was reportedly several hundred expanded graft clones.

The receptor's source is a girl aged 2 to 10 with congenital amegakaryocytic thrombocytopenia, due to receive a stem cell transplant. The material was PBMCs, obtained before TCRalphabeta/CD19-depleted stem cell transplant.

This chain's CDR3 is CASSLAQGRGTYEQYF. DNA of the CDR3: TGTGCCAGCAGCTTAGCGCAAGGTAGAGGCACCTACGAGCAGTACTTC. V is TRBV7-8 and J is TRBJ2-7; no reliable D call. Trimming left V 0 bases short and J 2 bases short, with 14 bases between. CDR3 length: 16 amino acids. Germline CDR1 and CDR2: SGHVS and FQNEAQ.